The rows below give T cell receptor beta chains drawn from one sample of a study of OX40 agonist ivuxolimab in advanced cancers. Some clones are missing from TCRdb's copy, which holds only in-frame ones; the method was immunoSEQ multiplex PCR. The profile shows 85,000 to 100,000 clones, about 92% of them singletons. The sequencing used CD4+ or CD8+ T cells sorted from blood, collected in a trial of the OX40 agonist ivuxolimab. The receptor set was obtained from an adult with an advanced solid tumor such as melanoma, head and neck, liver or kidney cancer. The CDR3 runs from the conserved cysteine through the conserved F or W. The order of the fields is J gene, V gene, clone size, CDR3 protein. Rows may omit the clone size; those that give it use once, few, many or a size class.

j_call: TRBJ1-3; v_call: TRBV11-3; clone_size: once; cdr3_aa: CASSRGQGSGNTIYF
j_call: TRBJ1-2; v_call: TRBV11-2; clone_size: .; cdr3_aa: CASSWFVGEGYTF
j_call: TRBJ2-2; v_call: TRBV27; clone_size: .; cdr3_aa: CASSLKVAGVTGELFF
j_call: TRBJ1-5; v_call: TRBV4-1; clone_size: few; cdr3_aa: CASSQVGRLNQPQHF
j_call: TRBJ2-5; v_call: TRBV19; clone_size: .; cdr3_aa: CASSMVRAGGETQYF
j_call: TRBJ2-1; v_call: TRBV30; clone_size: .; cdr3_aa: CAWIRGRNEQFF
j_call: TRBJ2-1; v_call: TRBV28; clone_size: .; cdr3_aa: CASSSKRGLGNEQFF
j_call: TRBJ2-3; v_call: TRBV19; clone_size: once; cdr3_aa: CASENPRGADTQYF
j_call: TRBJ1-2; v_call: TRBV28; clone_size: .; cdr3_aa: CASSSGQSNYGYTF
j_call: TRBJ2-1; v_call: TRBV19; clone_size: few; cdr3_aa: CASSGQITYNEQFF
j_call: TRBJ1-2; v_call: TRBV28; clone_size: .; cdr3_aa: CASSLVGQGDGGYTF
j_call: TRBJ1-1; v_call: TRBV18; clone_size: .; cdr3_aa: CASSPRQVKMNTEAFF
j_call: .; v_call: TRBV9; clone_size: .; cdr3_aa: CASSAGLAGGTYEQYF
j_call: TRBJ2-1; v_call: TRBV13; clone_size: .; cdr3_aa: CASSLMIRADRVHNEQFF
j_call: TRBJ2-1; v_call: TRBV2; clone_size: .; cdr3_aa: CASVGGVGLAGAEQFF
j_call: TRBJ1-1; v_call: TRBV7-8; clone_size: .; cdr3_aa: CASSFIANSEAFF
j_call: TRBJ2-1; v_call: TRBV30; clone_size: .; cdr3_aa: CACQNPGTPQFF
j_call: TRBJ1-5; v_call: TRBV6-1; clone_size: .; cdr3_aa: CASSETANYQPQHF
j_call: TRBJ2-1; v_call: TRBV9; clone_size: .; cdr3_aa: CASSVGLAGISNEQFF
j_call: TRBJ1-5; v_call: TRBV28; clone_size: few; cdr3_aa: CASSFPDRGPAQHF
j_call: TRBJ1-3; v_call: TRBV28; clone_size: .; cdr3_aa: CASSFSRGGDTIYF
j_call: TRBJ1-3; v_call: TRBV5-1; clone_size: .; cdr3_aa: CASSLELGNTIYF
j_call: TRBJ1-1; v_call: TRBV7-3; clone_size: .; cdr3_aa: CASSSSGRGWTEAFF
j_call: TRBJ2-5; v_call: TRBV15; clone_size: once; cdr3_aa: CATSRQGSVQETQYF
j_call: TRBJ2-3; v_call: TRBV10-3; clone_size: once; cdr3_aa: CAIRPSGGSDTQYF
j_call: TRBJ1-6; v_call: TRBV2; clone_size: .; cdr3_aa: CASSDRGTPLHF
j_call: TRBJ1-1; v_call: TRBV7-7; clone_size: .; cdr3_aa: CASSLRLGGEAFF
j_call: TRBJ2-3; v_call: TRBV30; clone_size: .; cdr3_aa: CAWRRLTDTQYF
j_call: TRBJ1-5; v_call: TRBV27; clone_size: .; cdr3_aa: CASSSHGQGSNQPQHF
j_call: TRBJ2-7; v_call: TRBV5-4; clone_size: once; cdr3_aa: CASRPQGVEHEQYF
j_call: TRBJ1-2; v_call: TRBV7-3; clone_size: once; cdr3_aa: CASSRDLNYGYTF
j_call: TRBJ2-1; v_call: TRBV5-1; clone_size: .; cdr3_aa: CASSLVPGNYNEQFF
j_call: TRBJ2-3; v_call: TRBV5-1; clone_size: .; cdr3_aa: CASSLAGGQGADTQYF
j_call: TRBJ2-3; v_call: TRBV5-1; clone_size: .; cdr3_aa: CASKTRRPTDTQYF
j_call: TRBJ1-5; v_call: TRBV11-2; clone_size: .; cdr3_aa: CASSLHHYDQPQHF
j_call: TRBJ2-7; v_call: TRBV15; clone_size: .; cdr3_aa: CATSQIYRGKQYF
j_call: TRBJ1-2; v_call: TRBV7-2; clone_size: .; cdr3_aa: CASSPRGGLGYGYTF
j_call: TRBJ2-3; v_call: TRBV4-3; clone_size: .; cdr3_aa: CASSQGSAGADTQYF
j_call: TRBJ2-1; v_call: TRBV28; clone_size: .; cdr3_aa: CASSLWFGTDFSYNEQFF
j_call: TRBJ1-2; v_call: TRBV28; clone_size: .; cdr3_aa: CASSLAANYGYTF
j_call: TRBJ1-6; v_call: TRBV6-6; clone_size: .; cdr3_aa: CASSFDRFSYNSPLHF
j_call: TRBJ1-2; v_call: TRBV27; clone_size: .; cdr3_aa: CASSTGSGPFYGYTF